Reported below is one T cell receptor beta chain. Its specificity is not known. The nonmyeloablative bone marrow transplants came from related graft donors, with transient mixed chimerism. Unstimulated regulatory T cells (CD4+CD25+CD127-), CD4+CD25- non-regulatory cells, CD4 and CD8 cells were FACS-sorted from thawed PBMCs. The data originate from a study of Tregs in tolerant kidney transplant recipients. Assay used: immunoSEQ multiplex PCR; TCRdb lists only in-frame clones, some missing. This sample has roughly 86,000 clones; roughly 93% occur once, and the top ten carry 1.5% to 2%. The CDR3 runs to 14 residues. Germline values: CDR1 SEHNR, CDR2 FQNEAQ (reference sequence). V dropped 1 base and J dropped 7; count of bases not matched to a gene: 4. The study, taken as a whole, reports: Activated donor B cell expansion appeared to reveal the most relevant donor-specific TCRbeta repertoire.

Here the sequenced sample was CD4+ T cells from blood (PBMCs), taken 12 months after the transplant. The clonotype originates from a human patient who received a combined kidney and bone marrow transplant. Some T cells may be provided by the graft donor. The V and J genes are TRBV7-9 and TRBJ2-1; 7 bases align to TRBD2. In nucleotides, the CDR3 is TGTGCCAGCAGCTTAGTACTGGGAGGGAATGAGCAGTTCTTC. It translates to CASSLVLGGNEQFF.